This T cell receptor beta chain was profiled in a study of OX40 agonist ivuxolimab in advanced cancers. The assay was immunoSEQ multiplex PCR, and TCRdb's table has in-frame clones only and misses some. The table has about 86,000 clones, approximately 88% seen once; the top ten hold approximately 1.5%. With regard to this clone: The target antigen is unknown.

The CDR3 is 17 amino acids. Per germline, CDR1 MDHEN and CDR2 SYDVKM. V lost 6 bases, J lost 2 bases, and 22 bases lay in between. General study points: CD8+ T cells showed, on average, more clonal expansion than CD4+ cells.

Sequenced material: CD4+ or CD8+ T cells sorted from blood, taken in a trial of the OX40 agonist ivuxolimab. The V and J genes are TRBV28 and TRBJ2-5; a weak D match, TRBD2 (7 bases). The clonotype comes from an adult with an advanced solid tumor such as melanoma, head and neck, liver or kidney cancer. CDR3 sequence: CASSAPRGGPSQETQYF. The CDR3 DNA reads TGTGCCAGCAGCGCCCCAAGGGGGGGGCCGTCACAAGAGACCCAGTACTTC.